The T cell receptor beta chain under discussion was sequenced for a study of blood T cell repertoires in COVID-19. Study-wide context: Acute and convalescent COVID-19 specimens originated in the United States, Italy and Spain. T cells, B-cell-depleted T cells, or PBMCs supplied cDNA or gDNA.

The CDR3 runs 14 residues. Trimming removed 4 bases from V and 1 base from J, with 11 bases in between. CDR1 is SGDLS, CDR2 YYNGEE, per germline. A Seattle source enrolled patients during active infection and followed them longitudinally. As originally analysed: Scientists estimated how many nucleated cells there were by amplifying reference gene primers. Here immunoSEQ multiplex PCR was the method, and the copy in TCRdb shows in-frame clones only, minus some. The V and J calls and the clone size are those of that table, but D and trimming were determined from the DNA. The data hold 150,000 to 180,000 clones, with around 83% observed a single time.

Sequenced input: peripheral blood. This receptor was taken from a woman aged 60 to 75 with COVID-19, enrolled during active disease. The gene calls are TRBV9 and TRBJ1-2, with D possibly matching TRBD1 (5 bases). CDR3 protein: CASSPPTDNYGYTF. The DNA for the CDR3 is TGTGCCAGCAGCCCGCCGACAGATAACTATGGCTACACCTTC.